This T cell receptor (beta chain) came from a study of T cell changes during pregnancy in multiple sclerosis. This CDR3 is 16 amino acids long. Trimming removed 2 bases from V and 4 bases from J; junction bases left unmatched: 3. Germline CDR1 reads MNHNS; CDR2 reads SASEGT. Repertoires were generated with immunoSEQ multiplex PCR, while TCRdb's copy carries only in-frame clones and drops some. This table has approximately 52,000 clones, roughly 92% appearing once. The chain links TRBV6-1 to TRBJ2-3; 13 bases align to TRBD2. The sample consisted of CD4+ T cells from peripheral blood mononuclear cells, taken in the third trimester of pregnancy. The receptor was isolated from a female donor with multiple sclerosis, enrolled in a pregnancy study. The CDR3 region has the DNA TGTGCCAGCAGTGAAACTAGCGGGGGGGAGGCAGATACGCAGTATTTT. Its protein product is CASSETSGGEADTQYF.